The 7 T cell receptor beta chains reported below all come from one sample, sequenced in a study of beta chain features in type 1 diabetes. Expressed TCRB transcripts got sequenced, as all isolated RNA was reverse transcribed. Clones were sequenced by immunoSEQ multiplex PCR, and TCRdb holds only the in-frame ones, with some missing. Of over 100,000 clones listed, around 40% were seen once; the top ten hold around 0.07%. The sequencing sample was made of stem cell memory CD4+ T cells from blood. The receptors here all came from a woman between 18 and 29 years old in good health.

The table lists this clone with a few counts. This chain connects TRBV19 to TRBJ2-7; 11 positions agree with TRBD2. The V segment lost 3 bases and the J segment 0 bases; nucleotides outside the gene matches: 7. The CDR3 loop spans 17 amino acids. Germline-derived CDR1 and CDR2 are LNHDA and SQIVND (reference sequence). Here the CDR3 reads CASSIPATSGISYEQYF. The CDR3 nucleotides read TGTGCCAGTAGTATCCCCGCGACTAGCGGGATCTCCTACGAGCAGTACTTC.

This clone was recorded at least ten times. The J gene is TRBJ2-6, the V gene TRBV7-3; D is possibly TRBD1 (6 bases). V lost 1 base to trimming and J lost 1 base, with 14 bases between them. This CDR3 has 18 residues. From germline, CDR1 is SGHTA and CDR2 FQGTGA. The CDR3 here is CASSLRGTPHSGANVLTF. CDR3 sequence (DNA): TGTGCCAGCAGCTTAAGGGGGACACCTCATTCTGGGGCCAACGTCCTGACTTTC.

The CDR3 spells CASSYSNRGNEQYF. The CDR3, as DNA: TGTGCCAGCAGTTACTCAAACAGGGGTAACGAGCAGTACTTC. This sequence joins TRBV6-5 and TRBJ2-7; 7 bases align to TRBD1. The J segment lost 5 bases and the V segment lost 0 bases, leaving 4 bases of the junction unmatched. CDR3 length: 14 amino acids. CDR1 MNHEY and CDR2 SVGAGI come from the germline V gene.

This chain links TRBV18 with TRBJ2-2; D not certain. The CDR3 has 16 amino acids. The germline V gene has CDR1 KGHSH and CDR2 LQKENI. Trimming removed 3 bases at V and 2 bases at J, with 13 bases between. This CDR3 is CASSPLENHNTGELFF. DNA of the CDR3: TGTGCCAGCTCACCCCTGGAGAACCACAACACCGGGGAGCTGTTTTTT.

The CDR3, as DNA: TGTGCCTGCCCGACTAGCGGGAGGTGGAATGAGCAGTTCTTC. This codes for CACPTSGRWNEQFF. The chain couples TRBV30 to TRBJ2-1; 13 bases are shared with TRBD2. The CDR3 runs 14 residues. Losses at the gene ends were 6 bases for V and 7 bases for J; bases not matched to a gene: 6. Germline V lookup: CDR1 GTSNPN, CDR2 SVGIG (reference sequence).

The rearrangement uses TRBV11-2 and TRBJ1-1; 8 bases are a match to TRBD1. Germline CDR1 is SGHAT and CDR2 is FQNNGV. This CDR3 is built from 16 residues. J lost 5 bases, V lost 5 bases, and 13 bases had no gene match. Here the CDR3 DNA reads TGTGCCAGCAGCCCTCGTGTTACAGGGGGTTGGACTGAAGCTTTCTTT. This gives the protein CASSPRVTGGWTEAFF.

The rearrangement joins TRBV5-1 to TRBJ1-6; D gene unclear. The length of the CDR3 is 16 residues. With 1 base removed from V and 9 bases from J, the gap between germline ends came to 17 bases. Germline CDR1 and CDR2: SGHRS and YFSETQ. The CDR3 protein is CASSLFYHTSGSPLHF. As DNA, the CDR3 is TGCGCCAGCAGCTTGTTTTACCATACCTCCGGTTCACCCCTCCACTTT.